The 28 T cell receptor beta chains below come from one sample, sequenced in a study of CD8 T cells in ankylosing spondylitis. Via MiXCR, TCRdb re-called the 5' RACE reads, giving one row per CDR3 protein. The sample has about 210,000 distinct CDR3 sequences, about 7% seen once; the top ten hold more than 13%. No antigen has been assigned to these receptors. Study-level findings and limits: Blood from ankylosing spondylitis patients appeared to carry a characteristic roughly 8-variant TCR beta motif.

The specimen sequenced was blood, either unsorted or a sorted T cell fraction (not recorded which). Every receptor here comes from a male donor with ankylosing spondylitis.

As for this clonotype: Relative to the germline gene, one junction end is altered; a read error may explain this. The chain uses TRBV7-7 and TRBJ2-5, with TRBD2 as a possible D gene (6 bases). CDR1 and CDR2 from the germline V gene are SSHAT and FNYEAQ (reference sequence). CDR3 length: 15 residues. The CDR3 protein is CASSPGPSDKETQYF. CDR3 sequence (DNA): TGTGCTAGCAGCCCAGGGCCTAGCGATAAAGAGACCCAGTACTTC.

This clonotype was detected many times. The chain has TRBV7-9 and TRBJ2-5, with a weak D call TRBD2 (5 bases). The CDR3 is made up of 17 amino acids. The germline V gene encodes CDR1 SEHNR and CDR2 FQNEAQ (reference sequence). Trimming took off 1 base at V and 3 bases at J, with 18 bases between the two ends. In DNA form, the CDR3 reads TGTGCCAGCAGCTTAGTGGCGGGCCCCCCCAATGAAGAGACCCAGTACTTC. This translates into CASSLVAGPPNEETQYF.

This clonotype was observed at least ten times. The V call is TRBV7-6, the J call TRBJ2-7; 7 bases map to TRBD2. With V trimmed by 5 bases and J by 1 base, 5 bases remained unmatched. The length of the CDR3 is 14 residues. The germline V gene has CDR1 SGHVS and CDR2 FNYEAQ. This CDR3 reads CASSLTSVSYEQYF. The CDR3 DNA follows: TGTGCCAGCAGCCTAACTAGCGTTTCCTACGAGCAGTACTTC.

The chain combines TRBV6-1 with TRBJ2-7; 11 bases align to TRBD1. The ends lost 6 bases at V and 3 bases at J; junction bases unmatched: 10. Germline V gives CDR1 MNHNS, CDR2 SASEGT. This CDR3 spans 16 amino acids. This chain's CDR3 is CASSPMGQGGLYEQYF. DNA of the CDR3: TGTGCCAGCAGCCCGATGGGACAGGGGGGCCTCTACGAGCAGTACTTC.

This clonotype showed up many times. The CDR3 protein is CASSSHRGETEAFF. The CDR3 DNA is TGCGCCAGCAGCTCTCACAGGGGTGAGACTGAAGCTTTCTTT. The chain has TRBV5-1 and TRBJ1-1, with 7 nucleotides matching TRBD1. The CDR3 runs 14 residues. Germline CDR1 reads SGHRS; CDR2 reads YFSETQ. Trimming removed 3 bases from V and 5 bases from J; junction bases left unmatched: 7.

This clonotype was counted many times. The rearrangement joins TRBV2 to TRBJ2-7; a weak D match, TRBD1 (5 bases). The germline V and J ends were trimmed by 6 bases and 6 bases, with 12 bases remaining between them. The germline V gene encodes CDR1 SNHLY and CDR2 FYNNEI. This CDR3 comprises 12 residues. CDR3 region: CASRPGLGEQYF. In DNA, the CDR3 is TGTGCCAGCAGACCAGGGTTAGGCGAGCAGTACTTC.

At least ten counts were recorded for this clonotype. CDR3 nucleotides: TGTGCCAGCAGCCGTGACATCTACAATGAGCAGTTCTTC. Amino acids: CASSRDIYNEQFF. The V and J genes are TRBV7-2 and TRBJ2-1; D remains unclear. Germline V gene data show CDR1 as SGHTA and CDR2 as FQGNSA. This CDR3 contains 13 residues. V gave up 5 bases and J gave up 3 bases, with 8 bases separating them.

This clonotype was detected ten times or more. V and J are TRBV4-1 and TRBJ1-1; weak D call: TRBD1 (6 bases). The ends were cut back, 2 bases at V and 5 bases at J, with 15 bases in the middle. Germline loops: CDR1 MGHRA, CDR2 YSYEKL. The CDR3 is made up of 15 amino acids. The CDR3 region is CASSQTQGRATEAFF. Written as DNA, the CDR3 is TGCGCCAGCAGCCAAACCCAGGGGAGAGCTACTGAAGCTTTCTTT.

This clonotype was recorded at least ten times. The CDR3 sequence: CASSGTSGSRNEQFF. In DNA, the CDR3 is TGCGCCAGCAGTGGGACTAGCGGGAGTAGAAATGAGCAGTTCTTC. This chain uses TRBV10-1 with TRBJ2-1; 13 bases map to TRBD2. V was clipped by 4 bases and J by 7 bases; unmatched bases: 4. This CDR3 is built from 15 residues. The germline gives CDR1 WNHNN, CDR2 SYGVQD (reference sequence).

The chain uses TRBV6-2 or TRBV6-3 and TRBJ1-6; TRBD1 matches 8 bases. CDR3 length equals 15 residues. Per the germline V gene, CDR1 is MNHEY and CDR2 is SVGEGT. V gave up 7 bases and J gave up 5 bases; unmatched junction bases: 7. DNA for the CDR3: TGTGCCAGCATACTGGACAGGGAGGATAATTCACCCCTCCACTTT. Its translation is CASILDREDNSPLHF.

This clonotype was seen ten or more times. The CDR3 is CASSPGMGGTDTQYF. Written as DNA, the CDR3 is TGTGCCAGCAGCCCCGGGATGGGGGGCACAGATACGCAGTATTTT. The chain combines TRBV27 with TRBJ2-3, with D perhaps TRBD1 or TRBD2 (5 bases each). The CDR3 covers 15 residues. V lost 6 bases and J lost 1, with 14 bases in between. Germline CDR1 MNHEY, CDR2 SMNVEV (reference sequence).

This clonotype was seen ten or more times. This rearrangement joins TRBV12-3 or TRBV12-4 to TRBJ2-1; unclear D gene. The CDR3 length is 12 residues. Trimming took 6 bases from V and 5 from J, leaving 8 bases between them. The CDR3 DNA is TGTGCCAGCAGCCGACCAGACAATGAGCAGTTCTTC. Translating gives CASSRPDNEQFF.

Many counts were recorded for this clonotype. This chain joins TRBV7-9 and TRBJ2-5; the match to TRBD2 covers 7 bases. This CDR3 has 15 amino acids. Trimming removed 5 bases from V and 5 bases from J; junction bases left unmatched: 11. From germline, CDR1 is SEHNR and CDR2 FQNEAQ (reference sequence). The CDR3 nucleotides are TGTGCCAGCAGCGCCCTAATTAAGGGAGGGGAGACCCAGTACTTC. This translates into CASSALIKGGETQYF. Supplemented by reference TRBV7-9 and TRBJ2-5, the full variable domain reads DTGVSQNPRHKITKRGQNVTFRCDPISEHNRLYWYRQTLGQGPEFLTYFQNEAQLEKSRLLSDRFSAERPKGSFSTLEIQRTEQGDSAMYLCASSALIKGGETQYFGPGTRLLVL.

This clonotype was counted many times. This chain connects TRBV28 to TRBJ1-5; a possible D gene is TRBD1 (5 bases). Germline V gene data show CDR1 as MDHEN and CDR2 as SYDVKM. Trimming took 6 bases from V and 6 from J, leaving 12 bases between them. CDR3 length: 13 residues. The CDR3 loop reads CASSYGTPQPQHF. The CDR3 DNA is TGTGCCAGCAGCTACGGGACTCCTCAGCCCCAGCATTTT.

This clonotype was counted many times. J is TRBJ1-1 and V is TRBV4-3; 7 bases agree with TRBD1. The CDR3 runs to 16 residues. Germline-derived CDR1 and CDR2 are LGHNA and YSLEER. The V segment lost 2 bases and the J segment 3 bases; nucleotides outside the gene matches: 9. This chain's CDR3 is CASSQSAYRGHTEAFF. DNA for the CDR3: TGCGCCAGCAGCCAATCCGCATACAGGGGCCACACTGAAGCTTTCTTT.

The CDR3 nucleotides are TGCAGTGCTAGACTCTCCAATCGCAGGGATACGCAGTATTTT. It yields the protein CSARLSNRRDTQYF. The rearrangement uses TRBV20-1 and TRBJ2-3; D ambiguous. The V gene's germline CDR1 is DFQATT and CDR2 SNEGSKA (reference sequence). The CDR3 is 14 amino acids. V was clipped by 2 bases and J by 6 bases, with 15 bases between them.

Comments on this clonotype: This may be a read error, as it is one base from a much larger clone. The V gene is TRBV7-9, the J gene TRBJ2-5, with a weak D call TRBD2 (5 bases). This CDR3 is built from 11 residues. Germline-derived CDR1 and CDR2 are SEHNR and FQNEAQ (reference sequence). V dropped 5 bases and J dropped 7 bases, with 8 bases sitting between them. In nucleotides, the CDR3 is TGTGCCAGCAGCCCCGGGGTGACCCAGTACTTC. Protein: CASSPGVTQYF.

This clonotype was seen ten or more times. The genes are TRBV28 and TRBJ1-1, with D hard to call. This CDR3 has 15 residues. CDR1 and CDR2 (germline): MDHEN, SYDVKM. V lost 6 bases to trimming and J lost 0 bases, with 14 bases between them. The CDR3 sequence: CASSKYGRLNTEAFF. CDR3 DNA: TGTGCCAGCAGCAAATACGGGCGGTTGAACACTGAAGCTTTCTTT.

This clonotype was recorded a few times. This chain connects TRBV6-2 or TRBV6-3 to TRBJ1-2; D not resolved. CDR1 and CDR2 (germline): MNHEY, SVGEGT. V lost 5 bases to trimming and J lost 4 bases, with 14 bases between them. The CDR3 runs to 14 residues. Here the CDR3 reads CASSPIGGIYGYTF. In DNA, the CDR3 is TGTGCCAGCAGTCCAATTGGCGGTATCTATGGCTACACCTTC.

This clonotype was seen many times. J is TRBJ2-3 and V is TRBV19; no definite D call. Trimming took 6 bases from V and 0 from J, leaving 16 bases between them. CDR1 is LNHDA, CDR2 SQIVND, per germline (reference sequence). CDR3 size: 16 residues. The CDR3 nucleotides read TGTGCCAGTAGCGCAAGGATTGACACTAGCACAGATACGCAGTATTTT. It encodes CASSARIDTSTDTQYF.

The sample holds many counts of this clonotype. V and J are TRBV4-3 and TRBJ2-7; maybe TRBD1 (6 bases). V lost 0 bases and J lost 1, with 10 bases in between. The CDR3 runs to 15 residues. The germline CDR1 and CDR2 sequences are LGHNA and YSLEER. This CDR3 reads CASSQEMGQSYEQYF. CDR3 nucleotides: TGCGCCAGCAGCCAAGAGATGGGACAATCCTACGAGCAGTACTTC.

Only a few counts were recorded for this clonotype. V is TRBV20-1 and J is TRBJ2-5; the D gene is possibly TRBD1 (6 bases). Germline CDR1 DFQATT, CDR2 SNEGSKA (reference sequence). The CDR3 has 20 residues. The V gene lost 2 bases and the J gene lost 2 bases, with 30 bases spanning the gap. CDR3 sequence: CSARSILGGDPSFSQETQYF. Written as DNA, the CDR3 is TGCAGTGCTAGATCAATTTTAGGGGGTGACCCAAGCTTCTCGCAAGAGACCCAGTACTTC.

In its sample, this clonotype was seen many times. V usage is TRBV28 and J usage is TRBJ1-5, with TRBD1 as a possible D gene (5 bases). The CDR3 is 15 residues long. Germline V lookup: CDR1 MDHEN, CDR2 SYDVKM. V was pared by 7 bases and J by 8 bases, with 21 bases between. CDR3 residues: CASTLPSGRREPQHF. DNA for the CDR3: TGTGCCAGCACCCTCCCTTCGGGGCGCAGGGAGCCCCAGCATTTT.

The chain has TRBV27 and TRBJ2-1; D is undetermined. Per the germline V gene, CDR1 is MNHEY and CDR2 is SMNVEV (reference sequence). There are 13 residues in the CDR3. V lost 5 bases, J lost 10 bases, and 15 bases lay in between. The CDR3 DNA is TGTGCCAGCAGTCCGTCACCAGTCGGGGAGCAGTTCTTC. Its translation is CASSPSPVGEQFF.

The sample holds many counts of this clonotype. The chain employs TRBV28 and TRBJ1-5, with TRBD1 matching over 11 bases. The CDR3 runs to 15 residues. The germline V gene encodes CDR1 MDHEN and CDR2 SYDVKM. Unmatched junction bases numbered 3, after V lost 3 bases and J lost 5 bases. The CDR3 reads CASSFGTGGYQPQHF. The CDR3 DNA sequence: TGTGCCAGCAGTTTTGGGACAGGGGGTTATCAGCCCCAGCATTTT.

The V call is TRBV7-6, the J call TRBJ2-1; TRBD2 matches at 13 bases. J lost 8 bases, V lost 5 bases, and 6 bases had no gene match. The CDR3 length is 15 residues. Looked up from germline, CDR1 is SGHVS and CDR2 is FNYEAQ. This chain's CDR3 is CASSPLAGGYHEQFF. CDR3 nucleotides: TGTGCCAGCAGCCCACTAGCGGGAGGGTACCATGAGCAGTTCTTC. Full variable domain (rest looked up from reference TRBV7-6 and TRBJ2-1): GAGVSQSPRYKVTKRGQDVALRCDPISGHVSLYWYRQALGQGPEFLTYFNYEAQQDKSGLPNDRFSAERPEGSISTLTIQRTEQRDSAMYRCASSPLAGGYHEQFFGPGTRLTVL.

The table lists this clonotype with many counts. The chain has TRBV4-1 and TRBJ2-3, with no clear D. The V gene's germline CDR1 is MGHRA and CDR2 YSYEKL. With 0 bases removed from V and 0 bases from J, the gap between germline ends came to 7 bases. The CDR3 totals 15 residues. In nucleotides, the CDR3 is TGCGCCAGCAGCCAAGAACCAGAAAGCACAGATACGCAGTATTTT. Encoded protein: CASSQEPESTDTQYF.

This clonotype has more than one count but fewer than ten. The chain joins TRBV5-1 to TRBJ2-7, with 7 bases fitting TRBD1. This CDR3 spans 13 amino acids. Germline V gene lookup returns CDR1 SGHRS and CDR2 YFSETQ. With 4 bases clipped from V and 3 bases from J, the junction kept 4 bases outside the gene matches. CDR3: CASSPDRYYEQYF. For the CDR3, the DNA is TGCGCCAGCAGCCCGGACAGGTACTACGAGCAGTACTTC.